A selection of T cell receptor beta chains follows, all from one sample in a study of cytomegalovirus exposure and HLA in healthy donors. Clones were read by immunoSEQ multiplex PCR, and TCRdb kept only the in-frame ones, dropping some. The sample holds about 150,000 clones, roughly three quarters seen once. Sequenced: PBMCs. These receptors were taken from a woman aged 40 to 50 in good health and CMV-seronegative. Both conserved end residues are part of each CDR3. The D gene is left open where the match is weak. Expanded clones are given a class, and other clones once, few, many or no size at all.

j_gene | v_gene | abundance | d_gene | CDR3nt | CDR3aa
TRBJ2-7 | TRBV5-8 | NA | TRBD1 | TGTGCCAGCAGACGGGGACGGACAGGCTCCTACGAGCAGTACTTC | CASRRGRTGSYEQYF
TRBJ2-6 | TRBV5-1 | NA | NA | TGCGCCAGCAGCTTGTTCCATGGGGCCAACGTCCTGACTTTC | CASSLFHGANVLTF
TRBJ1-2 | TRBV6-5 | NA | NA | TGTGCCAGCAGTTACTCGAGCTCTCGCGGATATGGCTACACCTTC | CASSYSSSRGYGYTF
TRBJ1-1 | TRBV2 | NA | NA | TGTGCCAGCAGTGAAGTTACAAGGAACACTGAAGCTTTCTTT | CASSEVTRNTEAFF
TRBJ2-3 | TRBV7-8 | NA | TRBD2 | TGTGCCAGCAGCTCACGGGGGGGCACTAGCACAGATACGCAGTATTTT | CASSSRGGTSTDTQYF
TRBJ2-2 | TRBV10-3 | NA | TRBD1 | TGTGCCATCAGGACCTTGACAGGGCTTACGAACACCGGGGAGCTGTTTTTT | CAIRTLTGLTNTGELFF
TRBJ1-2 | TRBV29-1 | NA | TRBD1 | TGCAGCGAAGGACAGGGCCCCGGCTACACCTTC | CSEGQGPGYTF
TRBJ1-6 | TRBV2 | NA | TRBD1 | TGTGCCAGCAGTGAAAAGGGACAGCGGAGCTCCTATAATTCACCCCTCCACTTT | CASSEKGQRSSYNSPLHF
TRBJ1-3 | TRBV7-9 | NA | TRBD1 | TGTGCCAGCAGCTTAGGGGACAGCAGCTCTGGAAACACCATATATTTT | CASSLGDSSSGNTIYF
TRBJ2-7 | TRBV5-1 | NA | NA | TGCGCCAGCAGCTTGGCTGCGGGCCGCAGTTACGAGCAGTACTTC | CASSLAAGRSYEQYF
TRBJ2-5 | TRBV7-8 | NA | TRBD1 | TGTGCCAGCAGCTTTTTAAACAGGGGAAACCAAGAGACCCAGTACTTC | CASSFLNRGNQETQYF
TRBJ2-7 | TRBV15 | NA | TRBD1 | TGTGCCACCAGCAGAGGCGGGACAGGGATCTCCTACGAGCAGTACTTC | CATSRGGTGISYEQYF
TRBJ2-3 | TRBV30 | once | TRBD1 | TGTGCCTGGAGTCTTCAGGGGGTAGACACAGATACGCAGTATTTT | CAWSLQGVDTDTQYF
TRBJ2-4 | TRBV18 | NA | NA | TGTGCCAGCTCACCACCAGGGGGAGCGAACATTCAGTACTTC | CASSPPGGANIQYF
TRBJ2-1 | TRBV27 | NA | TRBD1 | TGTGCCAGCAGTTTCGCCTTTAGGACAGGGACGAATGAGCAGTTCTTC | CASSFAFRTGTNEQFF
TRBJ2-3 | TRBV6-5 | NA | TRBD2 | TGTGCCAGCAGCCGGGACTACCGGGTGGATACGCAGTATTTT | CASSRDYRVDTQYF
TRBJ2-2 | TRBV19 | NA | NA | TGTGCCAGTAGTTTAGAAACCGACAGTTACACCGGGGAGCTGTTTTTT | CASSLETDSYTGELFF
TRBJ2-1 | TRBV7-8 | NA | NA | TGTGCCAGCAGCTTGTATCCGAGCTCCTACAATGAGCAGTTCTTC | CASSLYPSSYNEQFF
TRBJ2-3 | TRBV4-2 | NA | TRBD1 | TGTGCCAGCAGCCAATCCCAGAAAGGGGGCGATACGCAGTATTTT | CASSQSQKGGDTQYF
TRBJ2-2 | TRBV29-1 | once | NA | TGCAGCGTTGAAGGCCTGAGCGGGCGTGGGAGTGAGGTGGCCGGGGAGCTGTTTTTT | CSVEGLSGRGSEVAGELFF
TRBJ1-2 | TRBV2 | NA | NA | TGTGCCAGCAGTCCTACAGCTAACTATGGCTACACCTTC | CASSPTANYGYTF
TRBJ2-1 | TRBV28 | once | NA | TGTGCCAGCAGTGTAGAGCGGCGCAATGAGCAGTTCTTC | CASSVERRNEQFF
TRBJ2-2 | TRBV10-3 | NA | NA | TGTGCCACCTTGGACAGCATATACACCGGGGAGCTGTTTTTT | CATLDSIYTGELFF
TRBJ1-1 | TRBV5-1 | few | TRBD1 | TGCGCCAGCAGCAACCGACAGGGATCAAACACTGAAGCTTTCTTT | CASSNRQGSNTEAFF
TRBJ1-1 | TRBV2 | NA | TRBD1 | TGTGCCAGCAGTGTACTACCGGGACAGGGGAGCACTGAAGCTTTCTTT | CASSVLPGQGSTEAFF
TRBJ2-7 | TRBV4-1 | once | TRBD1 | TGCGCCAGCAGCAGACCGGGACAGGGGACCTACGAGCAGTACTTC | CASSRPGQGTYEQYF
TRBJ2-7 | TRBV4-1 | NA | NA | TGCGCCAGCAGCCAAGACCGGCGGTACGAGCAGTACTTC | CASSQDRRYEQYF
TRBJ2-1 | TRBV30 | NA | NA | TGTGCCTGGACCTCGGCCTCTGCGACACGGTTCTTC | CAWTSASATRFF
TRBJ1-2 | TRBV6-1 | NA | NA | TGTGCCACCAGACTGAGACTGTTCTATGGCTACACCTTC | CATRLRLFYGYTF
TRBJ1-4 | TRBV7-9 | NA | NA | TGTTCCAGCAGCTCCGCCTCCAGGGTGGTTCATGAAAAACTGTTTTTT | CSSSSASRVVHEKLFF
TRBJ1-1 | TRBV5-1 | few | NA | TGCGCCAGCAGCTTCGGGGGGCCGAACACTGAAGCTTTCTTT | CASSFGGPNTEAFF
TRBJ2-5 | TRBV9 | NA | NA | TGTGCCAGCAGCCCAGGGGTAGCACAAGAGACCCAGTACTTC | CASSPGVAQETQYF
TRBJ1-5 | TRBV2 | NA | TRBD1 | TGTGCCAGAGGACAAAAGGGACAGGGGGCAGATCAGCCCCAGCATTTT | CARGQKGQGADQPQHF
TRBJ1-4 | TRBV2 | few | NA | TGTGCCAGCACCTTACTGGGACACTCCAATGAAAAACTGTTTTTT | CASTLLGHSNEKLFF
TRBJ2-5 | TRBV7-2 | NA | NA | TGTGCCAGCACCCAGAGGGGGTCAGAGACCCAGTACTTC | CASTQRGSETQYF
TRBJ2-1 | TRBV18 | NA | TRBD2 | TGTGCCAGCTCCTTCCTCAGCGGGGGGGGCTCCTACAATGAGCAGTTCTTC | CASSFLSGGGSYNEQFF
TRBJ2-7 | TRBV7-9 | few | NA | TGTTCCAGCAGCTTATTCGACAGCGAGCAGTACTTC | CSSSLFDSEQYF
TRBJ2-7 | TRBV7-9 | NA | NA | TGTTCCAGCAGCTCCGAGTTACCGGGACACTGGACCTACGAGCAGTACTTC | CSSSSELPGHWTYEQYF
TRBJ2-1 | TRBV2 | NA | TRBD1 | TGTGCCAGCTCTCGGGAACAGGGGGTGGATGAGCAGTTCTTC | CASSREQGVDEQFF
TRBJ1-2 | TRBV25-1 | NA | NA | TGTGCCAGCACCTTAGCCGGGGGAAACTATGGCTACACCTTC | CASTLAGGNYGYTF
TRBJ1-2 | TRBV7-2 | NA | NA | TGTGCCAGCAGCTCCCAGTATGGCTACACCTTC | CASSSQYGYTF
TRBJ1-2 | TRBV2 | NA | NA | TGTGCCAGCAGTGACGTTACAGCCATCTATGGCTACACCTTC | CASSDVTAIYGYTF
TRBJ2-7 | TRBV6-1 | NA | NA | TGTGCCAGCAGTGAAGCCGGGGGCGAGCAGTACTTC | CASSEAGGEQYF
TRBJ1-2 | TRBV6-5 | NA | NA | TGTGCCAGCAGTTACTCCCAGGGGAACAACTATGGCTACACCTTC | CASSYSQGNNYGYTF
TRBJ1-5 | TRBV19 | NA | NA | TGTGCCAGTAGTATACACCAGGGTAATCAGCCCCAGCATTTT | CASSIHQGNQPQHF
TRBJ2-3 | TRBV6-5 | NA | NA | TGTGCCAGCAGTCGACTACGGACTGAAGATACGCAGTATTTT | CASSRLRTEDTQYF
TRBJ1-5 | TRBV5-1 | few | NA | TGCGCCAGCAGCTTGGGGCAGGCTAGCAATCAGCCCCAGCATTTT | CASSLGQASNQPQHF
TRBJ2-7 | TRBV29-1 | NA | TRBD2 | TGCAGCGTTGAGCTAGCGGTTAGCTCCTACGAGCAGTACTTC | CSVELAVSSYEQYF
TRBJ2-2 | TRBV2 | NA | NA | TGTGCCAGCAATGGACTTACGAACACCGGGGAGCTGTTTTTT | CASNGLTNTGELFF
TRBJ1-5 | TRBV6-5 | few | NA | TGTGCCAGCACCGAGGTGGATAGCAATCAGCCCCAGCATTTT | CASTEVDSNQPQHF
TRBJ1-6 | TRBV28 | NA | TRBD1 | TGTGCCAGCAGTTACAGGGGTGGGAATTCACCCCTCCACTTT | CASSYRGGNSPLHF
TRBJ1-1 | TRBV11-2 | NA | NA | TGTGCCAGCAGCTTAGGTTACAGGGCGAACACTGAAGCTTTCTTT | CASSLGYRANTEAFF
TRBJ2-3 | TRBV7-8 | NA | TRBD2 | TGTGCCAGCAGCTTGCATGGACTAGCGGGGATAGCAACAGATACGCAGTATTTT | CASSLHGLAGIATDTQYF
TRBJ2-1 | TRBV19 | once | TRBD1 | TGTGCCAGTAGTACCCGGGACAGGGTTTTCCTGGGCTCCTACAATGAGCAGTTCTTC | CASSTRDRVFLGSYNEQFF
TRBJ2-6 | TRBV4-2 | NA | TRBD2 | TGTGCCAGCACCTCTACGGGGGGGTCTGGGGCCAACGTCCTGACTTTC | CASTSTGGSGANVLTF
TRBJ1-2 | TRBV9 | NA | NA | TGTGCCAGCAGCGTAGTACAGGGAGGGGGAATAAACTATGGCTACACCTTC | CASSVVQGGGINYGYTF
TRBJ2-5 | TRBV10-3 | NA | TRBD2 | TGTGCCACCAAAGGCGGGAGGGCCCGGGAGACCCAGTACTTC | CATKGGRARETQYF
TRBJ1-2 | TRBV7-9 | NA | NA | TGTGCCAGCAGCTTAGACAGGCCGGGGGTCTATGGCTACACCTTC | CASSLDRPGVYGYTF
TRBJ1-4 | TRBV7-8 | NA | NA | TGTGCCAGCAGCTTAGTCAGGTGGAATGAAAAACTGTTTTTT | CASSLVRWNEKLFF